This T cell receptor beta chain comes out of a study of T cell repertoires in cytomegalovirus infection. About the research overall: Based on public TCR beta signatures, there were indications of CMV infection and of a matching HLA type. Study-wide results and caveats: The ex vivo response was dominated by HLA-C-restricted CMV-specific TCR beta clonotypes. Public TCR beta family frequency separated CMV-and-HLA carriers, including in an independent cohort.

TCRdb re-called the reads with MiXCR, one entry per CDR3 protein. The profile covers roughly 730,000 distinct CDR3 sequences, with around 31% appearing a single time and around a sixth taken by the ten largest. Trimming cost V 1 base and J 2 bases, with 13 bases left between them. Germline values: CDR1 DFQATT, CDR2 SNEGSKA (reference sequence). The CDR3 spans 15 residues. Regarding this clonotype: Its antigen remains unknown.

This chain uses TRBV20-1 with TRBJ2-3, with D unresolved. The receptor's source is a human donor in good health (CMV status not recorded). Some clones in this sample may be carry-over from other donors' samples. The source material was cultured PBMCs, sampled from culture after CMV antigen stimulation. DNA for the CDR3: TGCAGTGCTAGAGCGCGCGGATCCTCCACAGATACGCAGTATTTT. Its translation: CSARARGSSTDTQYF.